This T cell receptor (beta chain) was recovered during a study of blood T cell repertoires in COVID-19. Across the whole study: The study drew acute and convalescent COVID-19 samples from the United States, Italy and Spain.

J was trimmed by 4 bases and V by 2 bases; bases with no gene match: 4. Germline V gene lookup returns CDR1 MNHEY and CDR2 SVGEGT. The CDR3 spans 15 residues. Under the authors' procedure: Nucleated cell counts were estimated from reference gene primer amplification. Assay: immunoSEQ multiplex PCR; the TCRdb copy retains only in-frame clones and omits some. V and J calls and clone size are given by that table; D and trimming were obtained from the DNA. The table shows 100,000 to 140,000 clones, with roughly 80% occurring only once. V gene TRBV6-2 or TRBV6-3 combines with J gene TRBJ1-1; 10 bases are shared with TRBD1. Sequencing was done on a sample of peripheral blood. The origin of this receptor is a human donor in a cohort sampled during active COVID-19. The CDR3 sequence: CASSYRTGGFTEAFF. CDR3 DNA: TGTGCCAGCAGTTACCGGACAGGGGGTTTCACTGAAGCTTTCTTT.